The rows below give T cell receptor beta chains drawn from one sample of a study of T cell responses to AZD1222 COVID-19 vaccine. Libraries were prepared by immunoSEQ multiplex PCR; TCRdb keeps only in-frame clonotypes and omits some of them. Counted here are about 110,000 clones, 90% occurring once; the ten biggest clones make up less than 9.5%. Sequenced material: peripheral blood, taken 28 days after the second AZD1222 dose. The origin of the receptors is an adult who received the AZD1222 COVID-19 vaccine. CDR3s include the opening cysteine and the closing phenylalanine or tryptophan. Each record gives: clone size, D gene, J gene, V gene, CDR3 DNA, CDR3 protein. The D gene is left open where the match is weak. Only some rows state a clone size, as once, few, many or a class for expanded clones.

NA,NA,TRBJ1-6,TRBV12-2,TGTGCAAGTCGCTTAGTGGGCAGGAGCTCCTATAATTCACCCCTCCACTTT,CASRLVGRSSYNSPLHF
NA,NA,TRBJ1-1,TRBV5-6,TGTGCCAGCAGCTCCTACGGCACTGAAGCTTTCTTT,CASSSYGTEAFF
NA,NA,TRBJ2-2,TRBV6-5,TGTGCCTCCCGCCCGGTGGGGAACACCGGGGAGCTGTTTTTT,CASRPVGNTGELFF
NA,NA,TRBJ2-2,TRBV15,TGTGCCACCAGCAGAGATTTGGAAAAGCTAAACACCGGGGAGCTGTTTTTT,CATSRDLEKLNTGELFF
NA,TRBD2,TRBJ2-5,TRBV18,TGTGCCAGCTCACCACTGAGACTAGCGGGGGATGAGACCCAGTACTTC,CASSPLRLAGDETQYF
NA,NA,TRBJ1-2,TRBV6-6,TGTGCCAGCAGTTACTCGCAGATCCCTAACTATGGCTACACCTTC,CASSYSQIPNYGYTF
NA,NA,TRBJ1-4,TRBV7-9,TGTGCCAGCAGCTACGGACGGAGTCCGGAAAAACTGTTTTTT,CASSYGRSPEKLFF
NA,NA,TRBJ1-5,TRBV7-2,TGTGCCAGCAGCCAAACTGGGCAGCCCAATCAGCCCCAGCATTTT,CASSQTGQPNQPQHF
NA,NA,TRBJ2-7,TRBV27,TGTGCCAGCATGGGAACACCGCCCTACGAGCAGTACTTC,CASMGTPPYEQYF
NA,NA,TRBJ2-5,TRBV21-1,TGTGCCAGCAATAAAAACAGGTGGGAGACCCAGTACTTC,CASNKNRWETQYF
NA,NA,TRBJ1-3,TRBV4-1,TGCGCCAGCAGCCTTACCCACATAAGACAGGCCTATTCTGGAAACACCATATATTTT,CASSLTHIRQAYSGNTIYF
NA,NA,TRBJ2-5,TRBV19,TGTGCCAGTAGTATCGCGTCGACACCCGGGTTTGAGACCCAGTACTTC,CASSIASTPGFETQYF
once,TRBD1,TRBJ1-3,TRBV6-2/TRBV6-3,TGTGCCAGCAGTAGGGACAGGGGGCCTGGAAACACCATATATTTT,CASSRDRGPGNTIYF
NA,TRBD2,TRBJ2-1,TRBV7-6,TGTGCCAGCAGCACCTCGGGGGGGCCCTACAATGAGCAGTTCTTC,CASSTSGGPYNEQFF
once,NA,TRBJ2-1,TRBV7-2,TGTGCCAGCAGCTTAAGCAGTTTGGGTGAGCAGTTCTTC,CASSLSSLGEQFF
NA,TRBD1,TRBJ2-3,TRBV7-9,TGTGCCAGCAGCCCGCAGGGACAGGCTGATAAAGAGACGCAGTATTTT,CASSPQGQADKETQYF
NA,NA,TRBJ2-7,TRBV7-2,TGTGCCAGCAGCCGGCAATCCGGGACCTTCTACGAGCAGTACTTC,CASSRQSGTFYEQYF
NA,TRBD1,TRBJ2-7,TRBV11-2,TGTGCCAGCAGCGTGACCGGGACAGGGCACTACGAGCAGTACTTC,CASSVTGTGHYEQYF
NA,NA,TRBJ2-2,TRBV2,TGTGCCAGCAGTGGAAGGCAGGGGTACACCGGGGAGCTGTTTTTT,CASSGRQGYTGELFF
NA,NA,TRBJ1-3,TRBV7-9,TGTGCCAGCAGCTTGACAGAACTCTCTGGAAACACCATATATTTT,CASSLTELSGNTIYF
once,TRBD2,TRBJ2-3,TRBV7-3,TGTGCCAGCAGCTTAAATCCCAGGGCTAGCGGGTACACAGATACGCAGTATTTT,CASSLNPRASGYTDTQYF
NA,NA,TRBJ2-5,TRBV7-2,TGTGCCAGCAGCCCCGAAAGGGCACAAGAGACCCAGTACTTC,CASSPERAQETQYF
NA,TRBD1,TRBJ1-5,TRBV5-8,TGTGCCAGCAGCACAGACAGGGTTCAGCCCCAGCATTTT,CASSTDRVQPQHF
NA,NA,TRBJ1-2,TRBV7-9,TGTGCCAGCAGTCCAGACACACTTAACTATGACTACACCTTC,CASSPDTLNYDYTF
NA,NA,TRBJ1-1,TRBV6-2/TRBV6-3,TGTGCCAGCAGCCACAACGGGGGGAACACTGAAGCTTTCTTT,CASSHNGGNTEAFF
few,TRBD2,TRBJ2-1,TRBV9,TGTGCCAGCAGCGTAGACCCTAGTAGCGGGGTAAGCTCCTACAATGAGCAGTTCTTC,CASSVDPSSGVSSYNEQFF
once,TRBD2,TRBJ2-1,TRBV11-1,TGTGCCAGCAGCATCACTAGCGGGGGTCAGTTCTTC,CASSITSGGQFF
NA,TRBD1,TRBJ2-7,TRBV20-1,TGCAGTGCTAGTTGGAATATGAGGACAGGGGTCAACGAGCAGTACTTC,CSASWNMRTGVNEQYF
NA,NA,TRBJ1-4,TRBV3-1/TRBV3-2,TGTGCCAGCAGCCAAGGGTTCGGTGAAAAACTGTTTTTT,CASSQGFGEKLFF
NA,TRBD1,TRBJ1-2,TRBV29-1,TGCAGCGTTCCCCTAGGGACAGGGCTCGGAGGCTACACCTTC,CSVPLGTGLGGYTF
NA,NA,TRBJ1-2,TRBV29-1,TGCAGCGTTGAGACATTCTATGGCTACACCTTC,CSVETFYGYTF
NA,NA,TRBJ1-4,TRBV10-1,TGCGCCAGCAGTGACTTCGGGCCGATACGACCTGAAAAACTGTTTTTT,CASSDFGPIRPEKLFF
NA,NA,TRBJ2-2,TRBV12-3/TRBV12-4,TGTGCCAGCAGTTTCCTAGTGGCCGGGGAGCTGTTTTTT,CASSFLVAGELFF
NA,TRBD2,TRBJ2-7,TRBV7-2,TGTGCCAGCAGCTTAGAGGTAGCGGGGGGCCCTCCTTCCTACGAGCAGTACTTC,CASSLEVAGGPPSYEQYF
NA,NA,TRBJ1-5,TRBV12-1,TGTGCCAGTACCCACCTGAGGGGGGGGTCGGTACAGCCCCAGCATTTT,CASTHLRGGSVQPQHF
many,NA,TRBJ2-1,TRBV21-1,TGTGCCAGCAGCAAAGGACAGGGGGACTACAATGAGCAGTTCTTC,CASSKGQGDYNEQFF
NA,NA,TRBJ1-5,TRBV4-2,TGTGCCAGCAGCAGGGGTGCCCGGAATCAGCCCCAGCATTTT,CASSRGARNQPQHF
NA,NA,TRBJ1-3,TRBV14,TGTGCCAGCAGCCAAGCCTCTGGAAACACCATATATTTT,CASSQASGNTIYF
NA,TRBD2,TRBJ2-3,TRBV24-1,TGTGCCACCAGTTCAGCGGGGGGGATAGGAGATACGCAGTATTTT,CATSSAGGIGDTQYF
NA,NA,TRBJ2-1,TRBV7-9,TGTGCCAGCCAGGGAGATGGGAGCTCCTACAATGAGCAGTTCTTC,CASQGDGSSYNEQFF
NA,NA,TRBJ2-7,TRBV11-2,TGTGCCAGCAGCTTAGATCTCGGCAGAACCTACGAGCAGTACTTC,CASSLDLGRTYEQYF
NA,NA,TRBJ2-5,TRBV5-5,TGTGCCAGCAGCTTAGGGGCCGGGACTCAAGAGACCCAGTACTTC,CASSLGAGTQETQYF
NA,NA,TRBJ1-6,TRBV18,TGTGCCAGCTCACCACGGGAAGACAATTCACCCCTCCACTTT,CASSPREDNSPLHF
few,TRBD1,TRBJ1-2,TRBV5-1,TGCGCCAGCAGCGACCCAGGGGGCGCGGTGAATGGCTACACCTTC,CASSDPGGAVNGYTF
NA,NA,TRBJ1-2,TRBV4-3,TGCGCCAGCAGCCAAGAAGCTGGGACCTTTAACTATGGCTACACCTTC,CASSQEAGTFNYGYTF
NA,NA,TRBJ2-3,TRBV27,TGTGCCAGCAGTTTCCGACAGGAGCAGTATTTT,CASSFRQEQYF
NA,TRBD1,TRBJ1-4,TRBV27,TGTGCCAGCAGTCCAGGGACAGTCCATACTAATGAAAAACTGTTTTTT,CASSPGTVHTNEKLFF
NA,NA,TRBJ1-3,TRBV7-9,TGTGCCAGCAGCTCTCACCCCGGGGGGGTCTTCTCTGGAAACACCATATATTTT,CASSSHPGGVFSGNTIYF
NA,NA,TRBJ2-7,TRBV9,TGTGCCAGCAGCCCCGCAGGGACCTCCTACGAGCAGTACTTC,CASSPAGTSYEQYF
NA,NA,TRBJ2-7,TRBV6-5,TGTGCCAGTAATGGCCCACCCTACGAGCAGTACTTC,CASNGPPYEQYF
NA,NA,TRBJ1-5,TRBV15,TGTGCCACCAGCAGAGATCCTGGGGCGGGTCAGCCCCAGCATTTT,CATSRDPGAGQPQHF
NA,TRBD1,TRBJ2-1,TRBV14,TGTGCCAGCAGCCAATTAACCGGGACAGGTACTTACAATGAGCAGTTCTTC,CASSQLTGTGTYNEQFF
NA,TRBD1,TRBJ1-3,TRBV7-9,TGTGCCAGCAGCCCTAGGACAGGGGGAAACACCATATATTTT,CASSPRTGGNTIYF
NA,NA,TRBJ1-2,TRBV27,TGTGCCAGCAGTTTTCGGGGGAATTCTAACTATGGCTACACCTTC,CASSFRGNSNYGYTF
NA,NA,TRBJ1-5,TRBV18,TGTGCCAGCTCACTCGAAGGACAGTATAGCAATCAGCCCCAGCATTTT,CASSLEGQYSNQPQHF
NA,NA,TRBJ1-2,TRBV29-1,TGCAGCGTTGTTAGGGCGGTCTATGGCTACACCTTC,CSVVRAVYGYTF
NA,NA,TRBJ2-2,TRBV6-5,TGTGCCAGCAGTTACTCGGCAAAGGTGCGCCGAGGGGAGCTGTTTTTT,CASSYSAKVRRGELFF
NA,NA,TRBJ1-1,TRBV6-5,TGTGCCAGCAGTTACACGATACGGAAGAACACTGAAGCTTTCTTT,CASSYTIRKNTEAFF
NA,NA,TRBJ2-1,TRBV7-2,TGTGCCAGCAGCTTATGGGGAGGTGGGTCCTACAATGAGCAGTTCTTC,CASSLWGGGSYNEQFF